The 15 T cell receptor beta chains in this list originate from one sample, sequenced in a study of shared T cell receptors in the human thymus. The method was immunoSEQ multiplex PCR; TCRdb's version includes in-frame clones alone and lacks a portion of them. The sample yields about 380,000 clones, approximately 95% seen once. Specimen: thymocytes. Receptor source: a human donor.

The V gene is TRBV11-3, the J gene TRBJ2-2, with 12 bases that match TRBD2. The CDR3 loop spans 18 amino acids. With 3 bases clipped from V and 1 base from J, the junction kept 6 bases outside the gene matches. Germline CDR1 and CDR2: SGHNT and YENEEA. CDR3 sequence: CASSFSGTSGRNTGELFF. In DNA, the CDR3 is TGTGCCAGCAGCTTCTCTGGGACTAGCGGGCGGAACACCGGGGAGCTGTTTTTT.

The genes are TRBV5-6 and TRBJ2-1; 7 bases agree with TRBD1. V dropped 5 bases and J dropped 0; count of bases not matched to a gene: 8. This CDR3 has 16 residues. CDR1 and CDR2 (germline): SGHDT, YYEEEE. CDR3 sequence (DNA): TGTGCCAGCAGATTACCGGGACAGAGCTCCTACAATGAGCAGTTCTTC. This translates into CASRLPGQSSYNEQFF. The variable domain in full, with the rest retrieved from reference TRBV5-6 and TRBJ2-1, is DAGVTQSPTHLIKTRGQQVTLRCSPKSGHDTVSWYQQALGQGPQFIFQYYEEEERQRGNFPDRFSGHQFPNYSSELNVNALLLGDSALYLCASRLPGQSSYNEQFFGPGTRLTVL.

The V and J genes are TRBV6-5 and TRBJ1-1, with D hard to call. The V gene lost 5 bases and the J gene lost 11 bases, with 18 bases spanning the gap. The CDR3 consists of 13 residues. Looked up from germline, CDR1 is MNHEY and CDR2 is SVGAGI. DNA for the CDR3: TGTGCCAGCAGTGGGAGACGGACTCTCTTTGCTTTCTTT. It encodes CASSGRRTLFAFF.

The chain uses TRBV5-4 and TRBJ2-1; 12 nucleotides agree with TRBD2. The germline gives CDR1 SGHNT, CDR2 YYREEE (reference sequence). This CDR3 has 16 residues. V lost 0 bases and J lost 4; bases outside the gene matches: 2. In DNA form, the CDR3 reads TGTGCCAGCAGCTTGGGGACTAGCGGGATGTACAATGAGCAGTTCTTC. It yields the protein CASSLGTSGMYNEQFF. The whole variable domain, filled in from reference TRBV5-4 and TRBJ2-1, reads ETGVTQSPTHLIKTRGQQVTLRCSSQSGHNTVSWYQQALGQGPQFIFQYYREEENGRGNFPPRFSGLQFPNYSSELNVNALELDDSALYLCASSLGTSGMYNEQFFGPGTRLTVL.

The chain is built from TRBV7-2 and TRBJ2-7, with TRBD2 matching over 9 bases. Trimming cost V 1 base and J 6 bases; bases outside gene matches: 7. The CDR3 runs 15 residues. Germline CDR1 reads SGHTA; CDR2 reads FQGNSA. The CDR3 region is CASSLVLREGGEQYF. DNA of the CDR3: TGTGCCAGCAGCTTAGTCTTGCGGGAGGGGGGCGAGCAGTACTTC.

The rearrangement uses TRBV11-1 and TRBJ2-1, with TRBD2 identical over 9 bases. The germline V gene encodes CDR1 SGHAT and CDR2 FQDESV (reference sequence). Trimming removed 1 base from V and 9 bases from J; junction bases left unmatched: 10. The length of the CDR3 is 16 residues. CDR3 in amino acids: CASSLGAGGRDLEQFF. DNA of the CDR3: TGTGCCAGCAGCTTAGGAGCGGGAGGCCGGGATCTTGAGCAGTTCTTC.

The chain has TRBV29-1 and TRBJ2-1; D is perhaps TRBD1 or TRBD2 (5 bases each). This CDR3 contains 14 residues. In germline, CDR1 is SQVTM, CDR2 ANQGSEA. V was trimmed by 4 bases and J by 12 bases, leaving 22 bases between them. CDR3 nucleotides: TGCAGCGTTGGGTCGGGACGGTCCGATACGGGGCAGTTCTTC. Translating it yields CSVGSGRSDTGQFF.

The V call is TRBV9, the J call TRBJ1-1; D is unclear. CDR1 is SGDLS and CDR2 is YYNGEE in the germline V gene. The V end was cut by 4 bases, the J end by 0 bases, with 10 bases between. The CDR3 runs 14 residues. DNA of the CDR3: TGTGCCAGCAGCCGAGGACCGATGAACACTGAAGCTTTCTTT. Amino acids: CASSRGPMNTEAFF.

V is TRBV7-2 and J is TRBJ2-1; D possibly uses TRBD1 or TRBD2 (5 bases each). The V end was cut by 5 bases, the J end by 12 bases, with 26 bases between. In germline, CDR1 is SGHTA, CDR2 FQGNSA. This CDR3 has 16 amino acids. Here the CDR3 reads CASSPLTRSLGVSQFF. The CDR3 coding sequence is TGTGCCAGCAGCCCGCTTACGAGGTCCTTGGGGGTCTCGCAGTTCTTC.

The genes are TRBV14 and TRBJ2-2; 7 bases align to TRBD2. V trimming: 0 bases; J trimming: 6 bases; junction bases outside the gene matches: 10. There are 17 residues in the CDR3. Per the germline V gene, CDR1 is SGHDN and CDR2 is FVKESK. The CDR3 DNA sequence: TGTGCCAGCAGCCAAGATGATGAGCGGGGAGCCCCCGGGGAGCTGTTTTTT. It is translated as CASSQDDERGAPGELFF.

This sequence joins TRBV27 and TRBJ2-7, with D uncertain. Germline CDR1 reads MNHEY; CDR2 reads SMNVEV (reference sequence). This CDR3 has 12 residues. V was pared by 2 bases and J by 5 bases, with 7 bases between. CDR3 DNA sequence: TGTGCCAGCAGTTTAACGTTACACGAGCAGTACTTC. Amino acids: CASSLTLHEQYF.

The V gene is TRBV2, the J gene TRBJ2-7; 7 bases align to TRBD2. CDR3 length: 18 residues. Germline CDR1 SNHLY, CDR2 FYNNEI. V lost 6 bases to trimming and J lost 4 bases; unmatched junction nucleotides: 21. The CDR3 loop reads CASRAIGLAEPNYYEQYF. CDR3 bases: TGTGCCAGCAGGGCCATTGGGCTAGCGGAACCTAATTATTACGAGCAGTACTTC. Looking up the rest from reference TRBV2 and TRBJ2-7 gives the full variable domain: EPEVTQTPSHQVTQMGQEVILRCVPISNHLYFYWYRQILGQKVEFLVSFYNNEISEKSEIFDDQFSVERPDGSNFTLKIRSTKLEDSAMYFCASRAIGLAEPNYYEQYFGPGTRLTVT.

The rearrangement joins TRBV4-1 to TRBJ1-1; 7 nucleotides agree with TRBD1. V shed 0 bases and J 3 bases; nucleotides not matched to a gene: 7. The V gene's germline CDR1 is MGHRA and CDR2 YSYEKL. The CDR3 has 16 amino acids. In nucleotides, the CDR3 is TGCGCCAGCAGCCAAGATAATGACAGGGAGGACACTGAAGCTTTCTTT. This sequence encodes CASSQDNDREDTEAFF.

The gene calls are TRBV2 and TRBJ1-1, with 7 bases lining up with TRBD1. Germline V lookup: CDR1 SNHLY, CDR2 FYNNEI. The ends lost 1 base at V and 6 bases at J; junction bases unmatched: 14. The CDR3 sequence is 17 residues long. In DNA form, the CDR3 reads TGTGCCAGCAGTGAAGGTATCGGGGGACAGCCTTACCCTGAAGCTTTCTTT. It encodes CASSEGIGGQPYPEAFF.

The gene calls are TRBV5-1 and TRBJ2-3; TRBD2 matches at 7 bases. This CDR3 comprises 12 residues. The J segment lost 4 bases and the V segment lost 4 bases, leaving 0 bases of the junction unmatched. Germline CDR1 reads SGHRS; CDR2 reads YFSETQ. In nucleotides, the CDR3 is TGCGCCAGCAGCGGGAGGGCAGATACGCAGTATTTT. Protein sequence: CASSGRADTQYF.